Listed here are 27 T cell receptor beta chains from one sample, sequenced in a study of blood T cells in healthy people across ages. Sample-barcoded 5' priming and a J-beta primer mix drove a second PCR of roughly 6 to 12 cycles. MiXCR was run by TCRdb on the 5' RACE reads, yielding one entry per CDR3 protein. The sample has roughly 730,000 distinct CDR3 sequences, roughly 50% seen once. The sequenced sample consisted of blood. The receptors were gathered from a man between 35 and 55 years old in good health.

The V and J genes are TRBV7-2 and TRBJ2-2; TRBD1 might be the D (5 bases). V was clipped by 1 base and J by 4 bases, with 19 bases between them. In germline, CDR1 is SGHTA, CDR2 FQGNSA. There are 18 residues in the CDR3. As DNA, the CDR3 is TGTGCCAGCAGCTTAGTGGGGATGGGAAGGGGAATCACCGGGGAGCTGTTTTTT. This translates into CASSLVGMGRGITGELFF.

The rearrangement uses TRBV29-1 and TRBJ2-3, with D unresolved. Germline CDR1 is SQVTM and CDR2 is ANQGSEA. Trimming stripped 1 base from V and 4 bases from J, with 9 bases between. The CDR3 totals 13 residues. The CDR3: CSVEVSSADTQYF. CDR3 sequence (DNA): TGCAGCGTTGAAGTCAGCAGCGCAGATACGCAGTATTTT.

The table lists this clonotype with a few counts. V is TRBV11-2 and J is TRBJ2-2; a possible D gene is TRBD2 (6 bases). Between the trimmed V and J ends, which lost 5 bases and 0 bases, there was a span of 16 bases. The CDR3 has 17 residues. Per the germline V gene, CDR1 is SGHAT and CDR2 is FQNNGV. CDR3 region: CASSRPGGGANTGELFF. The CDR3 bases are TGTGCCAGCAGCCGACCTGGTGGCGGGGCGAACACCGGGGAGCTGTTTTTT.

The chain couples TRBV7-9 to TRBJ2-4, with TRBD1 matching over 8 bases. The better agreement between TRBJ2-7 and the DNA end casts doubt on the J call. Germline V lookup: CDR1 SEHNR, CDR2 FQNEAQ (reference sequence). The CDR3 extends over 16 amino acids. The CDR3, as DNA: TGTGCCAGCAGCTTACCCTGGACAGGGACGGGTTTCGAGCAGTACTTC. Amino acids: CASSLPWTGTGFEQYF.

The V call is TRBV20-1, the J call TRBJ2-7; D gene ambiguous. The CDR3 totals 14 residues. The V end was cut by 0 bases, the J end by 2 bases, with 11 bases between. Germline V lookup: CDR1 DFQATT, CDR2 SNEGSKA (reference sequence). CDR3 amino acids: CSARDRHGTYEQYF. The CDR3 DNA reads TGCAGTGCTAGAGATAGACACGGAACCTACGAGCAGTACTTC.

V is TRBV7-9 and J is TRBJ1-3; D unclear. The ends were cut back, 1 base at V and 0 bases at J, with 4 bases in the middle. This CDR3 contains 14 residues. The germline V gene has CDR1 SEHNR and CDR2 FQNEAQ (reference sequence). In nucleotides, the CDR3 is TGTGCCAGCAGCTTAGACGGCTCTGGAAACACCATATATTTT. Translating it yields CASSLDGSGNTIYF.

The chain is built from TRBV5-6 and TRBJ1-2; TRBD1 agrees at 7 bases. The CDR3 length is 15 residues. V was clipped by 1 base and J by 3 bases; unmatched bases: 6. Per germline, CDR1 SGHDT and CDR2 YYEEEE. The CDR3 DNA reads as TGTGCCAGCAGCTTGACAGGGGCATTCGACTATGGCTACACCTTC. The encoded protein is CASSLTGAFDYGYTF.

Of note for this clonotype: An end of the junction does not agree with germline; a read error may underlie this. This chain uses TRBV24-1 with TRBJ2-3, with 11 bases fitting TRBD1. Germline V lookup: CDR1 KGHDR, CDR2 SFDVKD. This CDR3 is 16 amino acids long. CDR3 in DNA: TGTACCACCAGTGTAACCGGGACAGGGGGGACAGATACGCAGTATTTT. It is translated as CTTSVTGTGGTDTQYF.

This clonotype showed up just once. The V call is TRBV28, the J call TRBJ2-5, with D perhaps matching TRBD1 or TRBD2 (5 bases each). Germline lookup yields CDR1 MDHEN and CDR2 SYDVKM. Trimming took 5 bases from V and 2 from J, leaving 12 bases between them. The CDR3 loop spans 14 amino acids. The DNA for the CDR3 is TGTGCCAGCAGTCCGGGGCCCCCTCAAGAGACCCAGTACTTC. It translates to CASSPGPPQETQYF.

This clonotype was counted once. This chain joins TRBV20-1 and TRBJ2-5; the D is unclear. Germline loops: CDR1 DFQATT, CDR2 SNEGSKA (reference sequence). CDR3 size: 13 residues. The germline V and J ends were trimmed by 1 base and 2 bases, with 8 bases remaining between them. The CDR3 DNA sequence: TGCAGTGCTAGAGTCCCAGTGCAAGAGACCCAGTACTTC. Its translation is CSARVPVQETQYF.

Of note for this clonotype: The junction and the germline gene differ at one end; a read error may be behind it. The chain has TRBV29-1 and TRBJ1-4; weak D call: TRBD1 (5 bases). The germline V gene has CDR1 SQVTM and CDR2 ANQGSEA. This CDR3 has 12 residues. CDR3 residues: CSATDPNEELFF. Written as DNA, the CDR3 is TGCAGCGCGACAGACCCTAATGAAGAACTGTTTTTT.

This chain joins TRBV7-2 and TRBJ2-5; 7 nucleotides agree with TRBD1. The germline V gene has CDR1 SGHTA and CDR2 FQGNSA. CDR3 size: 16 residues. V trimming: 7 bases; J trimming: 0 bases; junction bases outside the gene matches: 11. The CDR3 loop is CASNLKSGTDQETQYF. For the CDR3, the DNA is TGTGCCAGCAACTTGAAGTCCGGGACAGACCAAGAGACCCAGTACTTC.

The chain has TRBV7-6 and TRBJ1-1; TRBD1 aligns across 8 bases. CDR1 is SGHVS and CDR2 is FNYEAQ in the germline V gene. The CDR3 length is 15 residues. J lost 4 bases, V lost 5 bases, and 9 bases had no gene match. In DNA form, the CDR3 reads TGTGCCAGCAGCGGACTGACAGGGGCTGGCACTGAAGCTTTCTTT. The encoded protein is CASSGLTGAGTEAFF.

V gene TRBV24-1 combines with J gene TRBJ2-5, with a possible D match to TRBD2 (5 bases). V lost 4 bases to trimming and J lost 0 bases, with 17 bases between them. CDR1 KGHDR and CDR2 SFDVKD come from the germline V gene. This CDR3 region has 17 residues. The CDR3 nucleotides are TGTGCCACCAGTGACGTTACTAGAGGGTTGTACCAAGAGACCCAGTACTTC. Its protein product is CATSDVTRGLYQETQYF.

The chain employs TRBV9 and TRBJ2-2; perhaps TRBD2 as D (5 bases). The ends were cut back, 4 bases at V and 2 bases at J, with 15 bases in the middle. CDR1 is SGDLS and CDR2 is YYNGEE in the germline V gene. This CDR3 spans 16 amino acids. This chain's CDR3 is CASSIGPGFNTGELFF. In nucleotides, the CDR3 is TGTGCCAGCAGCATCGGTCCGGGGTTTAACACCGGGGAGCTGTTTTTT.

V and J are TRBV5-1 and TRBJ1-2; 7 nucleotides line up with TRBD1. In germline, CDR1 is SGHRS, CDR2 YFSETQ. V lost 0 bases to trimming and J lost 4 bases; unmatched junction nucleotides: 9. The CDR3 spans 16 residues. CDR3 in amino acids: CASSLARDPGGYGYTF. CDR3 sequence (DNA): TGCGCCAGCAGCTTGGCCCGAGATCCAGGGGGCTATGGCTACACCTTC.

V is TRBV10-3 and J is TRBJ1-2, with a weak D call TRBD1 (5 bases). The CDR3 covers 15 residues. V was cut by 0 bases and J by 2 bases, with 10 bases left in between. Per the germline V gene, CDR1 is ENHRY and CDR2 is SYGVKD. CDR3 residues: CAISESPRDNYGYTF. CDR3 nucleotides: TGTGCCATCAGTGAGTCTCCCAGGGACAACTATGGCTACACCTTC.

The V call is TRBV9, the J call TRBJ2-7, with D hard to call. V was trimmed by 6 bases and J by 2 bases, leaving 15 bases between them. Germline V gives CDR1 SGDLS, CDR2 YYNGEE. The CDR3 loop spans 14 amino acids. In nucleotides, the CDR3 is TGTGCCAGCACCAAAGACCTAGGAACCTACGAGCAGTACTTC. Protein: CASTKDLGTYEQYF.

This clonotype was seen a few times. V and J are TRBV29-1 and TRBJ2-5; D possibly uses TRBD1 or TRBD2 (5 bases each). Germline V gene lookup returns CDR1 SQVTM and CDR2 ANQGSEA. The CDR3 consists of 11 residues. Trimming took off 7 bases at V and 3 bases at J, with 9 bases between the two ends. CDR3 loop: CSAGTKETQYF. CDR3 nucleotides: TGCAGCGCTGGGACCAAAGAGACCCAGTACTTC.

This clonotype has a handful of counts. The chain combines TRBV27 with TRBJ2-1, with 8 nucleotides matching TRBD2. J gave up 4 bases and V 5 bases, and 22 bases lay outside the gene matches. CDR3 length: 20 residues. From germline, CDR1 is MNHEY and CDR2 SMNVEV (reference sequence). This CDR3 is CASSLRGGLGPRALYNEQFF. For the CDR3, the DNA is TGTGCCAGCAGTCTACGGGGGGGACTAGGTCCGCGGGCCTTATACAATGAGCAGTTCTTC.

This clonotype was picked up a small number of times. The V call is TRBV5-1, the J call TRBJ1-5; tentative D call: TRBD1 (5 bases). With 4 bases removed from V and 3 bases from J, the gap between germline ends came to 14 bases. In germline, CDR1 is SGHRS, CDR2 YFSETQ. This CDR3 has 15 residues. The CDR3 bases are TGCGCCAGCAGCCAAGTTCCGGGACCCAATCAGCCCCAGCATTTT. It encodes CASSQVPGPNQPQHF.

As regards this clonotype: At one boundary the junction diverges from the germline segment, which might be a read error. The rearrangement links TRBV6-5 to TRBJ1-1; D possibly corresponds to TRBD1 (5 bases). Per the germline V gene, CDR1 is MNHEY and CDR2 is SVGAGI. This CDR3 region has 12 residues. The CDR3 sequence: CASRTVNAEAFF. CDR3 nucleotides: TGTGCCAGCAGGACAGTGAACGCTGAAGCTTTCTTT.

This chain uses TRBV20-1 with TRBJ1-2, with D possibly being TRBD1 (6 bases). The germline V gene has CDR1 DFQATT and CDR2 SNEGSKA (reference sequence). The CDR3 covers 12 residues. The V end was cut by 6 bases, the J end by 8 bases, with 16 bases between. The CDR3 DNA reads as TGCAGTGCCATGGAACTGGGGGGCGGCTACACCTTC. It yields the protein CSAMELGGGYTF.

The rearrangement links TRBV6-1 to TRBJ2-5, with TRBD2 matching 11 bases. V shed 5 bases and J 5 bases; nucleotides not matched to a gene: 7. The CDR3 is 15 residues long. The germline V gene encodes CDR1 MNHNS and CDR2 SASEGT. The CDR3 region has the DNA TGTGCCAGCAGTTCCGGGACTAGCGGAATGGAGACCCAGTACTTC. It codes for CASSSGTSGMETQYF.

This clonotype was picked up a small number of times. The chain has TRBV29-1 and TRBJ2-1; TRBD1 is a possible D gene (6 bases). Trimming pared 4 bases from V and 0 bases from J, leaving 10 bases between. Germline assignment: CDR1 SQVTM and CDR2 ANQGSEA. The CDR3 is 14 amino acids. In nucleotides, the CDR3 is TGCAGCGTTGGGGGGCAGAGCTCCTACAATGAGCAGTTCTTC. Translated, it gives CSVGGQSSYNEQFF.

This clonotype was observed a handful of times. This rearrangement joins TRBV29-1 to TRBJ1-2; D is unresolved. CDR1 SQVTM and CDR2 ANQGSEA come from the germline V gene. The CDR3 consists of 14 residues. The V end was cut by 6 bases, the J end by 2 bases, with 16 bases between. CDR3 in DNA: TGCAGCGTCCTCCCCCAGAGAACCAACTATGGCTACACCTTC. It translates to CSVLPQRTNYGYTF.

V is TRBV12-3 or TRBV12-4 and J is TRBJ2-7, with 7 bases lining up with TRBD1. This CDR3 has 14 amino acids. V lost 5 bases to trimming and J lost 4 bases; unmatched junction nucleotides: 8. CDR3 nucleotides: TGTGCCAGCAGTATAACAGGGGCGACTTACGAGCAGTACTTC. Encoded protein: CASSITGATYEQYF.